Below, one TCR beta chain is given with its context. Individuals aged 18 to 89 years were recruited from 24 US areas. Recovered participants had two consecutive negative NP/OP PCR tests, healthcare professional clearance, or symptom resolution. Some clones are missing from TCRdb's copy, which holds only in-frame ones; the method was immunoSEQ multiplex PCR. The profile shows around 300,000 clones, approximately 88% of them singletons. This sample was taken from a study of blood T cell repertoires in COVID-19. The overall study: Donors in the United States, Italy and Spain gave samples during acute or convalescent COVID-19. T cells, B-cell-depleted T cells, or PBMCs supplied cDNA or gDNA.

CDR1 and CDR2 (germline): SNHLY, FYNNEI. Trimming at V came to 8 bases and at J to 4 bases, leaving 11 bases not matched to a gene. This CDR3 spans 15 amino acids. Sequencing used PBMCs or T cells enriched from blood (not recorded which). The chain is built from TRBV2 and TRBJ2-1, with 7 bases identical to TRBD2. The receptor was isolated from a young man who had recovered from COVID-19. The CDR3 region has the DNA TGTGCCAGCTGGGGTAGGGACTATCGTTACAATGAGCAGTTCTTC. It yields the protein CASWGRDYRYNEQFF.